Given below is one TCR beta chain in context. This sample is drawn from a study of T cell changes during pregnancy in multiple sclerosis. Measured with immunoSEQ multiplex PCR; TCRdb has only the in-frame clones, and not every one. This sample carries around 49,000 clones, nearly 90% of them seen once, and the ten largest clones take 5% to 6.5%. V dropped 3 bases and J dropped 8; count of bases not matched to a gene: 18. Germline assignment: CDR1 MGHRA and CDR2 YSYEKL. The CDR3 consists of 18 residues. The source material was peripheral blood, sampled after pregnancy. The TCR comes from a female donor in good health, enrolled as a control in a pregnancy study. The chain links TRBV4-1 to TRBJ2-4, with 8 bases aligning to TRBD1. CDR3 DNA: TGCGCCAGCAGCCATCAGGGGACAGGCAGACGGAGACTTGACATTCAGTACTTC. Translating gives CASSHQGTGRRRLDIQYF.